This T cell receptor (beta chain) was profiled in a study of Graves' ophthalmopathy and Graves' hyperthyroidism. V lost 2 bases to trimming and J lost 5 bases; unmatched junction nucleotides: 7. In germline, CDR1 is KGHDR, CDR2 SFDVKD. The CDR3 has 15 residues. RNA transcripts were the source from which TCR beta CDR3 regions were amplified. The first round was an RT-PCR with HTBI primers, and the second round was a multiplex PCR. A single record per CDR3 protein comes from TCRdb applying MiXCR to the multiplex PCR reads. Altogether 260,000 or so distinct CDR3 sequences are present, 45% being singletons, with the ten largest covering approximately 51%.

The chain links TRBV24-1 to TRBJ1-2; 7 bases agree with TRBD1. This TCR was recovered from an adult man with Graves' ophthalmopathy. The specimen was peripheral blood. The CDR3 DNA sequence: TGTGCCACCAGTGATTCCGGGACAGCTTTTTATGGCTACACCTTC. The encoded protein is CATSDSGTAFYGYTF.